This is a list of T cell receptor beta chains from one sample in a study of T cell repertoires in cytomegalovirus infection. Antigen specificity for these receptors is unknown. MiXCR, run by TCRdb on the reads, gives a single entry per CDR3 protein. There are 750,000 to 900,000 distinct CDR3 sequences in the sample; about 28% occur only once, and approximately 14% lies in the top ten. The material sequenced was cultured CD8+ T cells from PBMCs, taken from culture after CMV antigen stimulation. The source is a human donor in good health (CMV status not recorded). Some clones in this sample may be carry-over from other donors' samples. CDR3s include the opening cysteine and the closing phenylalanine or tryptophan. A D gene is named only where the DNA matches it firmly. Clone size, where shown, is once, few, many, or a class for clones that have expanded.

clone_size,j_call,v_call,d_call,cdr3_nt,cdr3_aa
-,TRBJ2-6,TRBV6-5,-,TGTGCCAGCAGTTACTTTGGGGGAGCGGGGGCCAACGTCCTGACTTTC,CASSYFGGAGANVLTF
few,TRBJ2-2,TRBV7-3,TRBD2,TGTGCCAGCAGCCCAACTAGCGGCGCGAACACCGGGGAGCTGTTTTTT,CASSPTSGANTGELFF
-,TRBJ2-2,TRBV2,-,TGTGCCAGCAGTGGCCGCCGCGGCGGCGGCCCGAACACCGGGGAGCTGTTTTTT,CASSGRRGGGPNTGELFF
many,TRBJ1-2,TRBV7-2,-,TGTGCCAGCAGCTTAGGGGGGCGCTGGGGCTACACCTTC,CASSLGGRWGYTF
-,TRBJ2-3,TRBV19,TRBD2,TGTGCCAGTTCACCTAGCGGGGGGGCTGGATGGGCAGATACGCAGTATTTT,CASSPSGGAGWADTQYF
few,TRBJ2-1,TRBV6-5,TRBD2,TGTGCCAGCAGTTACGGCGCAGCGGGGGACTACAATGAGCAGTTCTTC,CASSYGAAGDYNEQFF
-,TRBJ2-2,TRBV2,TRBD1,TGTGCCAGCAGTCCCACGGTTGCAGGGGGAAAAGCCGGGGAGCTGTTTTTT,CASSPTVAGGKAGELFF
-,TRBJ2-2,TRBV14,TRBD2,TGTGCCAGCAGCCCCCCCGCGGGGGATGCCGGGGAGCTGTTTTTT,CASSPPAGDAGELFF
many,TRBJ1-2,TRBV7-2,TRBD1,TGTGCCAGCAGCTCGTACTTACAGGGGAAGGATGGCTACACCTTC,CASSSYLQGKDGYTF
few,TRBJ2-7,TRBV7-9,-,TGTGCCAGCAGCTTGCGCCCCCTCGAGCAGTACTTC,CASSLRPLEQYF
few,TRBJ1-2,TRBV12-3/TRBV12-4,-,TGTGCCATCTCTCAACCTGGGTACAGGGACCACTATGGCTACACCTTC,CAISQPGYRDHYGYTF
-,TRBJ2-2,TRBV7-9,-,TGTGCCAGCAGCCAGGGGAGGACAAGGGGGTCCGGGGAGCTGTTTTTT,CASSQGRTRGSGELFF
-,TRBJ2-2,TRBV25-1,-,TGTGCCAGCAGTGAAGGTGACTGGAACACCGGGGAGCTGTTTTTT,CASSEGDWNTGELFF
-,TRBJ2-2,TRBV24-1,-,TGTGCCACCAGTGATTTTAGCATCGGGGAGCTGTTTTTT,CATSDFSIGELFF
-,TRBJ1-5,TRBV6-2/TRBV6-3,-,TGTGCCAGCAGTTATTGGGCAAATAGCAATCAGCCCCAGCATTTT,CASSYWANSNQPQHF
-,TRBJ1-4,TRBV6-1,-,TGTGCCAGCAGTGAGACAGAGATTAATGAAAAACTGTTTTTT,CASSETEINEKLFF
-,TRBJ2-2,TRBV6-2/TRBV6-3,-,TGTGCCAGCAGTTATTCCTACTACACCGGGGAGCTGTTTTTT,CASSYSYYTGELFF